A single sample is the source of the 13 T cell receptor beta chains below, sequenced in a study of T cell responses to AZD1222 COVID-19 vaccine. Clones were read by immunoSEQ multiplex PCR, and TCRdb kept only the in-frame ones, dropping some. The top ten clones hold around 24% of a sample with around 78,000 clones, about nine tenths of them seen once. The source was peripheral blood, collected on day 0 of AZD1222 vaccination. These receptors all come from an adult in good health.

The CDR3 region is CASSSGSLSGYTF. The CDR3 nucleotides are TGTGCCAGCAGTTCCGGATCACTCAGTGGCTACACCTTC. This rearrangement joins TRBV12-3 or TRBV12-4 to TRBJ1-2; D is unclear. CDR3 length: 13 amino acids. V was clipped by 4 bases and J by 7 bases, with 13 bases between them.

The CDR3 loop is CSVGVNYGYTF. The DNA of the CDR3 is TGCAGCGTCGGGGTAAACTATGGCTACACCTTC. This chain connects TRBV29-1 to TRBJ1-2; no reliable D call. Germline V CDR1 and CDR2: SQVTM, ANQGSEA. The ends were cut back, 6 bases at V and 2 bases at J, with 7 bases in the middle. This CDR3 spans 11 amino acids.

The CDR3 nucleotides are TGTGCCAGCAGTTTATCATCTATGAAGGTTGGGCCAACTAATGAAAAACTGTTTTTT. It encodes CASSLSSMKVGPTNEKLFF. V usage is TRBV27 and J usage is TRBJ1-4; D ambiguous. Germline V gives CDR1 MNHEY, CDR2 SMNVEV (reference sequence). This CDR3 contains 19 residues. V was cut by 0 bases and J by 0 bases, with 17 bases left in between.

The rearrangement joins TRBV15 to TRBJ1-5; no definite D call. V gave up 5 bases and J gave up 7 bases, with 12 bases separating them. The CDR3 is 13 amino acids. CDR1 and CDR2 (germline): LNHNV, YYDKDF (reference sequence). Here the CDR3 reads CATSELHNQPQHF. CDR3 DNA sequence: TGTGCCACCAGCGAATTACATAACCAGCCCCAGCATTTT. The whole variable domain, filled in from reference TRBV15 and TRBJ1-5, reads DAMVIQNPRYQVTQFGKPVTLSCSQTLNHNVMYWYQQKSSQAPKLLFHYYDKDFNNEADTPDNFQSRRPNTSFCFLDIRSPGLGDTAMYLCATSELHNQPQHFGDGTRLSIL.

The chain has TRBV2 and TRBJ2-7; TRBD2 might be the D (6 bases). The CDR3 loop spans 16 amino acids. Trimming pared 6 bases from V and 3 bases from J, leaving 21 bases between. The germline gives CDR1 SNHLY, CDR2 FYNNEI. Here the CDR3 reads CASRAIWTGTDYEQYF. DNA of the CDR3: TGTGCCAGCAGAGCAATTTGGACCGGGACTGACTACGAGCAGTACTTC.

CDR3 sequence: CAISERAENNEQFF. In nucleotides, the CDR3 is TGTGCCATCAGTGAAAGGGCGGAGAACAATGAGCAGTTCTTC. The rearrangement links TRBV10-3 to TRBJ2-1; D not resolved. Trimming stripped 3 bases from V and 5 bases from J, with 11 bases between. Germline CDR1 and CDR2: ENHRY and SYGVKD. The length of the CDR3 is 14 residues.

The CDR3 here is CASSPRPFYYGYTF. CDR3 sequence (DNA): TGTGCCAGCTCACCTAGACCCTTTTACTATGGCTACACCTTC. The chain joins TRBV18 to TRBJ1-2, with D unresolved. Trimming took off 3 bases at V and 3 bases at J, with 11 bases between the two ends. CDR1 and CDR2 from the germline V gene are KGHSH and LQKENI. This CDR3 has 14 amino acids.

The V call is TRBV6-5, the J call TRBJ1-6; D remains unclear. Trimming removed 0 bases at V and 1 base at J, with 7 bases between. Germline CDR1 reads MNHEY; CDR2 reads SVGAGI. The CDR3 is 16 residues long. The CDR3, as DNA: TGTGCCAGCAGTTACTCTCGGGATTCCTATAATTCACCCCTCCACTTT. Protein product: CASSYSRDSYNSPLHF.

The rearrangement uses TRBV5-1 and TRBJ1-6; D is undetermined. Trimming removed 7 bases from V and 0 bases from J, with 11 bases in between. CDR1 and CDR2 (germline): SGHRS, YFSETQ. CDR3 length equals 15 residues. The CDR3 here is CASSPGSSYNSPLHF. As DNA, the CDR3 is TGCGCCAGCTCTCCGGGTAGCTCCTATAATTCACCCCTCCACTTT.

The chain has TRBV6-5 and TRBJ1-2; no clear D gene. CDR1 and CDR2 (germline): MNHEY, SVGAGI. The germline V and J ends were trimmed by 2 bases and 8 bases, with 12 bases remaining between them. The CDR3 has 13 residues. The CDR3 reads CASSYTARIGYTF. The CDR3 DNA follows: TGTGCCAGCAGTTACACGGCGAGAATCGGCTACACCTTC.

V gene TRBV18 combines with J gene TRBJ1-4, with unresolved D. Germline values: CDR1 KGHSH, CDR2 LQKENI. V was shortened by 6 bases and J by 5 bases, with 7 bases between the two germline ends. The CDR3 runs to 12 residues. CDR3 in amino acids: CASSPPNEKLFF. The CDR3, as DNA: TGTGCCAGCTCTCCCCCAAATGAAAAACTGTTTTTT.

This chain links TRBV24-1 with TRBJ2-1, with TRBD2 matching 12 bases. V trimming: 5 bases; J trimming: 10 bases; junction bases outside the gene matches: 5. CDR3 size: 14 residues. Germline CDR1 reads KGHDR; CDR2 reads SFDVKD. The CDR3 DNA reads as TGTGCCACCAGTGCTACTAGCGGGAGGCTGGAGCAGTTCTTC. This encodes CATSATSGRLEQFF.

The chain links TRBV9 to TRBJ1-3; D ambiguous. The CDR3 is 16 residues long. Between the trimmed V and J ends, which lost 4 bases and 4 bases, there was a span of 18 bases. Per the germline V gene, CDR1 is SGDLS and CDR2 is YYNGEE. CDR3 residues: CASSPRGQAGGNTIYF. CDR3 nucleotides: TGTGCCAGCAGCCCACGCGGGCAGGCGGGCGGAAACACCATATATTTT. The variable domain in full, with the rest retrieved from reference TRBV9 and TRBJ1-3, is DSGVTQTPKHLITATGQRVTLRCSPRSGDLSVYWYQQSLDQGLQFLIQYYNGEERAKGNILERFSAQQFPDLHSELNLSSLELGDSALYFCASSPRGQAGGNTIYFGEGSWLTVV.